These 10 T cell receptor beta chains share one sample of origin, sequenced in a study of T cell responses to AZD1222 COVID-19 vaccine. Profiling relied on immunoSEQ multiplex PCR, and the TCRdb table lists in-frame clones only, not all of them. Of fewer than 150,000 clones in the sample, 75% to 95% were seen once. Sequences were derived from peripheral blood, sampled on day 0 of AZD1222 vaccination. These receptor sequences come from an adult in good health.

This clone was found once. The rearrangement joins TRBV5-1 to TRBJ2-3, with 11 bases matching TRBD1. Germline assignment: CDR1 SGHRS and CDR2 YFSETQ. The CDR3 is made up of 14 amino acids. After removal of 6 bases from V and 6 bases from J, the junction contained 6 bases not matched to a gene. CDR3 residues: CASTRTGGVDTQYF. CDR3 nucleotides: TGCGCCAGCACCCGGACAGGGGGCGTGGATACGCAGTATTTT.

This clone has only one observation. The J gene is TRBJ1-1, the V gene TRBV13, with 7 bases fitting TRBD1. The CDR3 spans 13 residues. Germline V gives CDR1 PRHDT, CDR2 FYEKMQ (reference sequence). With 5 bases clipped from V and 6 bases from J, the junction kept 6 bases outside the gene matches. CDR3 sequence: CASSPGGFAEAFF. The CDR3 bases are TGTGCCAGCAGCCCAGGGGGGTTCGCTGAAGCTTTCTTT.

This rearrangement joins TRBV24-1 to TRBJ2-2, with 7 bases fitting TRBD2. V shed 3 bases and J 4 bases; nucleotides not matched to a gene: 4. This CDR3 contains 15 residues. Per the germline V gene, CDR1 is KGHDR and CDR2 is SFDVKD. The CDR3 DNA reads as TGTGCCACCAGTGATCGCGGGAGTGGCACCGGGGAGCTGTTTTTT. The encoded protein is CATSDRGSGTGELFF.

The chain joins TRBV2 to TRBJ2-3; unclear D gene. V lost 1 base and J 2 bases, leaving 13 bases between the germline ends. This CDR3 spans 16 amino acids. In germline, CDR1 is SNHLY, CDR2 FYNNEI. The CDR3 is CASSEGTFFDTDTQYF. CDR3 nucleotide sequence: TGTGCCAGCAGTGAAGGGACCTTTTTCGACACAGATACGCAGTATTTT.

This chain joins TRBV19 and TRBJ1-1; D possibly corresponds to TRBD1 (5 bases). V was pared by 5 bases and J by 1 base, with 8 bases between. Germline values: CDR1 LNHDA, CDR2 SQIVND (reference sequence). The CDR3 extends over 13 amino acids. Written as DNA, the CDR3 is TGTGCCAGTAGTCGACAGTCGAACACTGAAGCTTTCTTT. Protein sequence: CASSRQSNTEAFF.

This clone was found a few times. The chain's CDR3 is CASRTRGSYNSPLHF. Written as DNA, the CDR3 is TGTGCCAGCAGGACCCGAGGCTCCTATAATTCACCCCTCCACTTT. The chain carries TRBV5-8 and TRBJ1-6; D remains ambiguous. V was clipped by 5 bases and J by 0 bases, with 9 bases between them. This CDR3 spans 15 amino acids. CDR1 is SGHTS and CDR2 is YDEGEE in the germline V gene.

The chain employs TRBV5-1 and TRBJ1-2; no clear D. CDR3 length: 15 amino acids. V was clipped by 0 bases and J by 8 bases, with 17 bases between them. Germline loops: CDR1 SGHRS, CDR2 YFSETQ. As DNA, the CDR3 is TGCGCCAGCAGCTTGGATGGAGATATGGTTGGGGGCTACACCTTC. Amino acid sequence: CASSLDGDMVGGYTF.

The table lists this clone with a few counts. The CDR3, as DNA: TGCAGCGTTGAAGTGGTTGAAACCTACGAGCAGTACTTC. Translating it yields CSVEVVETYEQYF. This chain uses TRBV29-1 with TRBJ2-7; D gene ambiguous. The CDR3 extends over 13 amino acids. CDR1 is SQVTM, CDR2 ANQGSEA, per germline. Between the trimmed V and J ends, which lost 1 base and 2 bases, there was a span of 9 bases.

CDR3 sequence reads: CASSQGSKNTEAFF. CDR3 DNA sequence: TGTGCCAGCAGTCAGGGGTCCAAGAACACTGAAGCTTTCTTT. The chain carries TRBV6-5 and TRBJ1-1; possible D gene TRBD1, 6 bases. V lost 5 bases and J 1 base, leaving 11 bases between the germline ends. CDR3 length equals 14 residues. The germline V gene has CDR1 MNHEY and CDR2 SVGAGI.

The V and J genes are TRBV15 and TRBJ1-3, with 7 bases fitting TRBD1. V dropped 0 bases and J dropped 0; count of bases not matched to a gene: 5. The CDR3 has 17 amino acids. CDR1 LNHNV and CDR2 YYDKDF come from the germline V gene (reference sequence). The CDR3, as DNA: TGTGCCACCAGCAGAGATCGGGGACAGCTCTCTGGAAACACCATATATTTT. Translated: CATSRDRGQLSGNTIYF. Supplemented by reference TRBV15 and TRBJ1-3, the full variable domain reads DAMVIQNPRYQVTQFGKPVTLSCSQTLNHNVMYWYQQKSSQAPKLLFHYYDKDFNNEADTPDNFQSRRPNTSFCFLDIRSPGLGDTAMYLCATSRDRGQLSGNTIYFGEGSWLTVV.